What follows are 10 T cell receptor beta chains derived from one specimen sequenced in a study of neurological immune-mediated disorders (dated by TCRdb to between 2018 and 2020). The library was generated by 5' RACE. TCRdb shows the sequencer as Illumina HiSeq 2500. TCRdb trimmed the raw reads at Q25, called clones with MiXCR and kept productive beta chains. Each entry merges the rows of one CDR3 protein and shows their most common DNA and genes. The table for this sample lists approximately 46,000 distinct CDR3 sequences; 2.5% to 3.5% of them were counted only once. The ten largest clonotypes hold more than 13% of the sample. Material: PBMCs. These receptor sequences come from a woman in her fifties or sixties with multiple sclerosis.

This clonotype was detected ten times or more. This chain joins TRBV5-1 and TRBJ2-4; 9 nucleotides align to TRBD1. V lost 4 bases, J lost 13 bases, and 15 bases stayed unmatched. Germline assignment: CDR1 SGHRS and CDR2 YFSETQ. The CDR3 spans 15 residues. CDR3 protein: CASSSLDRGSSKQYF. DNA for the CDR3: TGCGCCAGCAGCAGCCTCGACAGGGGGTCAAGCAAGCAGTACTTC.

This clonotype was found many times. This chain connects TRBV5-1 to TRBJ2-5; possible D gene TRBD1, 6 bases. Germline V gives CDR1 SGHRS, CDR2 YFSETQ. The CDR3 loop spans 15 amino acids. V lost 0 bases to trimming and J lost 4 bases, with 13 bases between them. CDR3 amino acids: CASSLVPGERETQYF. Written as DNA, the CDR3 is TGCGCCAGCAGCTTGGTGCCAGGGGAAAGAGAGACCCAGTACTTC.

This clonotype was picked up many times. V gene TRBV20-1 combines with J gene TRBJ1-5; D remains ambiguous. Germline CDR1 is DFQATT and CDR2 is SNEGSKA (reference sequence). This CDR3 spans 15 amino acids. Deletions cut 1 base from V and 0 bases from J, with 10 bases between. CDR3 residues: CSARVNGRSNQPQHF. The CDR3 nucleotides are TGCAGTGCTAGAGTAAACGGACGTAGCAATCAGCCCCAGCATTTT.

This clonotype was seen repeatedly, ten times or more. The chain carries TRBV20-1 and TRBJ2-3; 10 positions agree with TRBD2. This CDR3 is 17 amino acids long. V shed 3 bases and J 0 bases; nucleotides not matched to a gene: 9. Germline V gene sequence: CDR1 DFQATT, CDR2 SNEGSKA (reference sequence). The CDR3 sequence: CSASLPASGGSTDTQYF. The CDR3 DNA is TGCAGTGCTAGCCTCCCCGCTAGCGGGGGCAGCACAGATACGCAGTATTTT.

This clonotype appeared many times. This chain joins TRBV5-6 and TRBJ1-1; D not resolved. The length of the CDR3 is 16 residues. Germline lookup yields CDR1 SGHDT and CDR2 YYEEEE. The ends were cut back, 4 bases at V and 1 base at J, with 17 bases in the middle. CDR3 DNA sequence: TGTGCCAGCAGCCCTGATGGCCAAGGTCCGAACACTGAAGCTTTCTTT. Its translation: CASSPDGQGPNTEAFF.

This clonotype was recorded at least ten times. CDR3 protein: CASSRRIPPYEQYF. CDR3 nucleotides: TGTGCCAGCAGCCGCCGCATCCCCCCCTACGAGCAGTACTTC. The chain carries TRBV4-2 and TRBJ2-7; no definite D call. Deletions cut 4 bases from V and 2 bases from J, with 12 bases between. Germline V lookup: CDR1 LGHNA, CDR2 YNFKEQ. The CDR3 loop spans 14 amino acids.

In its sample, this clonotype was seen many times. The chain carries TRBV5-1 and TRBJ2-1, with D possibly TRBD1 on 7 matching bases. CDR1 is SGHRS and CDR2 is YFSETQ in the germline V gene. Between the trimmed V and J ends, which lost 0 bases and 7 bases, there was a span of 14 bases. The CDR3 is 15 residues long. CDR3 sequence (DNA): TGCGCCAGCAGCTTGGTGGCAGGGGGGTTGAATGAGCAGTTCTTC. This gives the protein CASSLVAGGLNEQFF.

This clonotype has a count of ten or more. The V gene is TRBV5-1, the J gene TRBJ2-6; 8 bases match TRBD1. There are 15 residues in the CDR3. V was clipped by 4 bases and J by 2 bases; unmatched bases: 2. Germline V lookup: CDR1 SGHRS, CDR2 YFSETQ. The CDR3 spells CASSPRGPGANVLTF. The CDR3 DNA reads TGCGCCAGCAGCCCCAGGGGGCCTGGGGCCAACGTCCTGACTTTC.

There are many counts of this clonotype. As DNA, the CDR3 is TGCGCCAGCAGCTTGGATGGCTTGAACACTGAAGCTTTCTTT. It is translated as CASSLDGLNTEAFF. The rearrangement links TRBV5-1 to TRBJ1-1; D not certain. The CDR3 extends over 14 amino acids. V shed 0 bases and J shed 0 bases, with 6 bases lying between them. Germline loops: CDR1 SGHRS, CDR2 YFSETQ.

This clonotype was counted ten times or more. The V gene is TRBV19, the J gene TRBJ1-6; 9 nucleotides agree with TRBD1. This CDR3 has 14 amino acids. Germline trimming cut 6 bases from V and 7 bases from J; bases unmatched to any gene: 4. In germline, CDR1 is LNHDA, CDR2 SQIVND (reference sequence). Written as DNA, the CDR3 is TGTGCCAGTAGGGCAGGACAGGGGAATTCACCCCTCCACTTT. It translates to CASRAGQGNSPLHF.